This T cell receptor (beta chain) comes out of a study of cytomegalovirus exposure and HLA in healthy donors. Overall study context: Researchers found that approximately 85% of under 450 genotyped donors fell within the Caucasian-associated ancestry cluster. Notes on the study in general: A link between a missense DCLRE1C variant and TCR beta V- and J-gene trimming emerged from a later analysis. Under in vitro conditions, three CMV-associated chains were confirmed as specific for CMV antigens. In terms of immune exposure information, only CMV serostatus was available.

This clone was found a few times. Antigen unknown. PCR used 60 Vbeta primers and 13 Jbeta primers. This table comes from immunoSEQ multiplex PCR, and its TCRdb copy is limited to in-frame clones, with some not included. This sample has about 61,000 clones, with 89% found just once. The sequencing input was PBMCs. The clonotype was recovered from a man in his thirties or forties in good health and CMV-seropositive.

The CDR3 here is CAISESSGRKYEQYF. In DNA form, the CDR3 reads TGTGCCATCAGTGAGTCTAGCGGGAGAAAATACGAGCAGTACTTC. The chain has TRBV10-3 and TRBJ2-7, with TRBD2 matching 9 bases. The CDR3 is 15 residues long. Unmatched junction bases numbered 4, after V lost 0 bases and J lost 4 bases. Germline CDR1 ENHRY, CDR2 SYGVKD.